This TCR beta chain was sequenced in a study of blood T cell repertoires in COVID-19. Per the original data handling: Reference gene primers were amplified, and this amplification served to estimate nucleated cell counts. The method was immunoSEQ multiplex PCR; TCRdb's version includes in-frame clones alone and lacks a portion of them. V, J and clone size derive from that table, while D and trimming were established from the DNA sequence. Among some 100,000 clones listed, approximately 83% were seen once. V lost 3 bases and J lost 7; bases outside the gene matches: 16. Germline-derived CDR1 and CDR2 are GTSNPN and SVGIG (reference sequence). The CDR3 is 17 residues long. Recruits, aged about 18 to 100 years, lived in 24 US areas. Clinical histories supplied by participants themselves formed the basis of cohort assignment. Recovered participants had two consecutive negative NP/OP PCR tests, healthcare professional clearance, or symptom resolution.

The TCR comes from a woman between 45 and 60 years old who had recovered from COVID-19. The V gene is TRBV30, the J gene TRBJ2-3; 10 bases are a match to TRBD2. The specimen sequenced was PBMCs or T cells enriched from blood (not recorded which). CDR3 in amino acids: CAWSTSFLAGEMNTQYF. The CDR3 DNA is TGTGCCTGGAGCACGTCGTTTCTAGCGGGGGAAATGAATACGCAGTATTTT.